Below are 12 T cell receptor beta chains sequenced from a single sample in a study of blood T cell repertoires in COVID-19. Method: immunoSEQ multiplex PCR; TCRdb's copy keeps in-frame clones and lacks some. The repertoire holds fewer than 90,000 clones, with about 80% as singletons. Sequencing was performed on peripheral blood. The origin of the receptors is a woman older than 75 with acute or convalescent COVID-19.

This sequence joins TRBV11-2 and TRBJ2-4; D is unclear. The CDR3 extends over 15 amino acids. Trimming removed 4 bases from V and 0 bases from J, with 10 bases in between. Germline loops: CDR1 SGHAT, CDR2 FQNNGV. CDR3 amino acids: CASSSSTIAKNIQYF. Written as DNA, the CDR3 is TGTGCCAGCAGCTCATCAACTATAGCCAAAAACATTCAGTACTTC.

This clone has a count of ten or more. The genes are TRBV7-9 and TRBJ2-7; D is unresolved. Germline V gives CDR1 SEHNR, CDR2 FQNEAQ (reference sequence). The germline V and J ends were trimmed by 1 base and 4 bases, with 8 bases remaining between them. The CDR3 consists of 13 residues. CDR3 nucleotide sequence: TGTGCCAGCAGCTTAGAATCGAGATACGAGCAGTACTTC. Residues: CASSLESRYEQYF.

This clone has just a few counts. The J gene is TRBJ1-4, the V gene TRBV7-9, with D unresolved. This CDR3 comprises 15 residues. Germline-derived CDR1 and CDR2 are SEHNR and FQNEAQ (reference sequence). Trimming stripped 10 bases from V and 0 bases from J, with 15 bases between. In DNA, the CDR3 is TGTGCCATAAGAAGGGCGGAGGCAACTAATGAAAAACTGTTTTTT. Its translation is CAIRRAEATNEKLFF.

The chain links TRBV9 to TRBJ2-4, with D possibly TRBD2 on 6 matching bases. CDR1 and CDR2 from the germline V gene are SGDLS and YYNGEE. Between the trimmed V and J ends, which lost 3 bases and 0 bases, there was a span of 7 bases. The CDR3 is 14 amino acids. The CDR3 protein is CASSEGLAKNIQYF. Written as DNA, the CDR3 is TGTGCCAGCAGCGAGGGACTAGCCAAAAACATTCAGTACTTC.

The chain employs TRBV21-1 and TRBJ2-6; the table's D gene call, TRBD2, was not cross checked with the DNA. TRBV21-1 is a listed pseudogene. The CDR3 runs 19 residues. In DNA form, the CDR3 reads TGTGCCAGCAGCAAGAGGGTGGCGGAGCCCAGCTCTGGGGCCAACGTCCTGACTTTC. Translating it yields CASSKRVAEPSSGANVLTF.

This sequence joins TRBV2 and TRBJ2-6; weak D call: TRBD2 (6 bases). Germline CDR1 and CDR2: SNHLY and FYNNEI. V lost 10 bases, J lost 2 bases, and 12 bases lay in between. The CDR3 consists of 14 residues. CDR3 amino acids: CAIPRRAGANVLTF. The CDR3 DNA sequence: TGTGCCATCCCGAGGAGGGCTGGGGCCAACGTCCTGACTTTC.

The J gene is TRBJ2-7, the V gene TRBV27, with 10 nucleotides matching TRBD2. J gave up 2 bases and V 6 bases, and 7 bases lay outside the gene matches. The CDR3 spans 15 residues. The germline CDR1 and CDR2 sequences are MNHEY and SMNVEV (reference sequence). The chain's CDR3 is CASRSLAGGPYEQYF. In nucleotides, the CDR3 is TGTGCCAGCAGGTCATTAGCGGGAGGCCCCTACGAGCAGTACTTC.

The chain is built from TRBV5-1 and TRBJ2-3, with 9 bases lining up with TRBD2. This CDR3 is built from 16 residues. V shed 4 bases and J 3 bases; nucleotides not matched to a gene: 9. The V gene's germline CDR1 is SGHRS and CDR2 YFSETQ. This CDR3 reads CASSLPGSGRTDTQYF. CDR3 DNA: TGCGCCAGCAGCCTGCCAGGGAGCGGGAGGACAGATACGCAGTATTTT.

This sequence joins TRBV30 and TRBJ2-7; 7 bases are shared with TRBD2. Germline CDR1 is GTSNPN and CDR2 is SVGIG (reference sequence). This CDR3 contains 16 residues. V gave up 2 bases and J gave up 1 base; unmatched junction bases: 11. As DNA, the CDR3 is TGTGCCTGGAGTCCCTGGGGGAGCGGGGCTTCCTACGAGCAGTACTTC. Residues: CAWSPWGSGASYEQYF.

CDR3 DNA sequence: TGTGCCAGCAGTTTATCCCCTCTAAATGGCTACACCTTC. This codes for CASSLSPLNGYTF. The chain couples TRBV12-3 or TRBV12-4 to TRBJ1-2; D is undetermined. The length of the CDR3 is 13 residues. Trimming removed 2 bases at V and 6 bases at J, with 10 bases between.

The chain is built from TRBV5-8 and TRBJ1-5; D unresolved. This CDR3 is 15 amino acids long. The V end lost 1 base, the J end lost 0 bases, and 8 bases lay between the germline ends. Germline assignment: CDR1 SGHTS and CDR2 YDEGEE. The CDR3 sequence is CASSLRADSNQPQHF. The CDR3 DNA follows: TGTGCCAGCAGCTTGAGAGCTGATAGCAATCAGCCCCAGCATTTT.

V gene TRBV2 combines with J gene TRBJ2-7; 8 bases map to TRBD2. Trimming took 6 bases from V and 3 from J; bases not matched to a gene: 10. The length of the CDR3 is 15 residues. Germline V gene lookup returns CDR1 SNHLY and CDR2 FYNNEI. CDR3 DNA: TGTGCCAGCAGGAGGGAGCGGGGGCTAGGCTACGAGCAGTACTTC. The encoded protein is CASRRERGLGYEQYF.